The 4 T cell receptor beta chains in this list originate from one sample, sequenced in a study of T-cell memory formation after mild COVID-19. TCRdb re-derived calls from the 5' RACE reads in MiXCR, one entry per CDR3 protein. The sample lists some 40,000 distinct CDR3 sequences; 6% to 7.5% were seen once. Material: PBMCs or a T cell subset sorted from them (not recorded which). All receptors come from an adult who had mild COVID-19 (a few samples of this study predate the infection). Cell type and time point are not known.

DNA of the CDR3: TGTGCCAGCAGCTTAATGACTAGCGGGGACCAGTACTTC. Translated, it gives CASSLMTSGDQYF. The V and J genes are TRBV11-1 and TRBJ2-5; 11 nucleotides align to TRBD2. The V gene's germline CDR1 is SGHAT and CDR2 FQDESV (reference sequence). CDR3 length: 13 amino acids. V trimming: 2 bases; J trimming: 10 bases; junction bases outside the gene matches: 3.

This chain uses TRBV12-3 or TRBV12-4 with TRBJ2-1, with TRBD1 identical over 7 bases. V dropped 4 bases and J dropped 0; count of bases not matched to a gene: 9. CDR3 length: 17 residues. The CDR3 DNA is TGTGCCAGCAGTTCCGGGACAGAGAAGAGCTCCTACAATGAGCAGTTCTTC. Encoded protein: CASSSGTEKSSYNEQFF.

This clonotype was seen at least ten times. The chain combines TRBV2 with TRBJ2-2; D is unresolved. CDR3 length: 15 residues. V lost 1 base to trimming and J lost 1 base, with 7 bases between them. The germline V gene encodes CDR1 SNHLY and CDR2 FYNNEI. CDR3 DNA: TGTGCCAGCAGTGAAGACTCGAGGAACACCGGGGAGCTGTTTTTT. Protein product: CASSEDSRNTGELFF.

The sample holds many counts of this clonotype. This chain uses TRBV12-3 or TRBV12-4 with TRBJ2-5; 11 positions agree with TRBD2. The CDR3 totals 16 residues. J gave up 0 bases and V 6 bases, and 6 bases lay outside the gene matches. The CDR3, as DNA: TGTGCCAGCAGCCACACTAGCGGGGGTTACCAAGAGACCCAGTACTTC. It translates to CASSHTSGGYQETQYF.